One and the same sample provided the 7 T cell receptor beta chains below, sequenced in a study of shared clonotypes between healthy human individuals. TCRdb's table, derived via immunoSEQ multiplex PCR, lists solely in-frame clones and lacks some. Seen here are under 600,000 clones, around 97% observed once, and the top ten hold less than 0.065%. The sequenced material came from naive CD4+ T cells sorted from blood. The sample's subset: CD45RA+ positively selected. Receptors were obtained from a woman aged 25-40 years in good health.

V usage is TRBV28 and J usage is TRBJ2-1; 10 bases are shared with TRBD1. Germline CDR1 MDHEN, CDR2 SYDVKM. After removal of 7 bases from V and 9 bases from J, the junction contained 18 bases not matched to a gene. The CDR3 is 17 residues long. The CDR3 DNA follows: TGTGCCAGCACCCCATACGCGGGACAGGGGTGGGAAGGTGAGCAGTTCTTC. Encoded protein: CASTPYAGQGWEGEQFF.

The chain is built from TRBV5-1 and TRBJ2-2, with D perhaps TRBD1 (6 bases). Per germline, CDR1 SGHRS and CDR2 YFSETQ. This CDR3 is 16 amino acids long. Trimming left V 0 bases short and J 2 bases short, with 11 bases between. The CDR3 DNA follows: TGCGCCAGCAGCTTGGACGGACAGAGCAACACCGGGGAGCTGTTTTTT. Its protein is CASSLDGQSNTGELFF.

The chain links TRBV30 to TRBJ1-4; 7 nucleotides line up with TRBD1. Trimming took 4 bases from V and 8 from J; bases not matched to a gene: 7. Germline CDR1 and CDR2: GTSNPN and SVGIG (reference sequence). CDR3 size: 13 residues. CDR3 DNA sequence: TGTGCCTGGACCTACAGGGGCCCAGAAAAACTGTTTTTT. Amino acid sequence: CAWTYRGPEKLFF.

This clone was recorded only once. The chain's CDR3 is CASSQDNSGGEQYF. The DNA of the CDR3 is TGTGCCAGCAGCCAAGATAATTCAGGAGGCGAGCAGTACTTC. The chain is built from TRBV14 and TRBJ2-7, with TRBD2 as a possible D gene (5 bases). The length of the CDR3 is 14 residues. The ends were cut back, 0 bases at V and 6 bases at J, with 12 bases in the middle. Germline loops: CDR1 SGHDN, CDR2 FVKESK.

This chain links TRBV28 with TRBJ1-1; D ambiguous. CDR3 length: 12 amino acids. The germline V gene has CDR1 MDHEN and CDR2 SYDVKM. V lost 3 bases, J lost 4 bases, and 6 bases lay in between. The CDR3 loop is CASSFWATEAFF. Written as DNA, the CDR3 is TGTGCCAGCAGTTTCTGGGCCACTGAAGCTTTCTTT.

The chain couples TRBV18 to TRBJ2-3; the D gene is possibly TRBD2 (5 bases). Trimming took 0 bases from V and 0 from J, leaving 10 bases between them. Germline lookup yields CDR1 KGHSH and CDR2 LQKENI. This CDR3 spans 16 amino acids. CDR3 loop: CASSPPEEPSTDTQYF. The CDR3 nucleotides read TGTGCCAGCTCACCACCGGAGGAACCTAGCACAGATACGCAGTATTTT.

The rearrangement joins TRBV5-4 to TRBJ2-5; D unresolved. The CDR3 extends over 14 amino acids. CDR1 SGHNT and CDR2 YYREEE come from the germline V gene (reference sequence). V lost 0 bases to trimming and J lost 5 bases, with 11 bases between them. The CDR3 here is CASSLATVGETQYF. In nucleotides, the CDR3 is TGTGCCAGCAGCTTGGCGACGGTGGGGGAGACCCAGTACTTC.